This entry is about one T cell receptor beta chain. The antigen is unknown. The data stem from a study of beta chain features in type 1 diabetes. Overall study context: Patients and healthy donors were similar in age, gender and cell yields. All samples yielded 107,917,701 examined sorted cells.

On average, the one heparinised blood draw given by each donor was approximately 120 mL. As every portion of the isolated RNA was reverse transcribed, the sequencing read expressed TCRB transcripts. The repertoire was sequenced with immunoSEQ multiplex PCR; TCRdb's copy has only in-frame clones and lacks some. The profile shows 150,000 to 170,000 clones, about 8.1% of them singletons. Study results and limitations: Type 1 diabetes patients had fewer VDJ junction insertions and more deletions.

The V gene end was trimmed by 3 bases and the J gene end by 3 bases; junction bases not matched to a gene: 0. CDR3 size: 14 residues. Per the germline V gene, CDR1 is SGHTA and CDR2 is FQGNSA. The sequencing sample was made of central memory CD4+ T cells from blood. This clonotype originated in a young man in good health. The V gene is TRBV7-2, the J gene TRBJ2-4; 9 nucleotides match TRBD1. CDR3: CASSLTGGKNIQYF. The CDR3, as DNA: TGTGCCAGCAGCTTGACAGGGGGCAAAAACATTCAGTACTTC. The full variable domain, completed using reference TRBV7-2 and TRBJ2-4, is GAGVSQSPSNKVTEKGKDVELRCDPISGHTALYWYRQSLGQGLEFLIYFQGNSAPDKSGLPSDRFSAERTGGSVSTLTIQRTQQEDSAVYLCASSLTGGKNIQYFGAGTRLSVL.